This TCR beta chain appears in the sequencing data of a study of T-cell reconstitution after alpha-beta-depleted transplantation in children. Preparation of the TCRbeta library involved a method that used unique molecular identifiers. MiXCR, applied by TCRdb to the PCR reads, yields one record per CDR3 protein. The table lists 300,000 to 350,000 distinct CDR3 sequences, approximately 20% of them singletons. This CDR3 spans 14 amino acids. Germline V gives CDR1 SQVTM, CDR2 ANQGSEA. Trimming at V came to 5 bases and at J to 2 bases, leaving 8 bases not matched to a gene. V usage is TRBV29-1 and J usage is TRBJ2-7; 8 nucleotides align to TRBD1. The TCR comes from a male patient younger than 18 who had a stem cell transplant for acute lymphoblastic leukemia, so the T cells may come from the graft donor. The sample in question was PBMCs, mostly from graft donor cells, obtained 180 days after TCRalphabeta/CD19-depleted stem cell transplant. The CDR3 nucleotides are TGCAGCGTTTCCAGACAGGGGCGAACCTACGAGCAGTACTTC. As protein: CSVSRQGRTYEQYF.